This T cell receptor beta chain originates from a study of Graves' ophthalmopathy and Graves' hyperthyroidism. The authors amplified TCR beta CDR3 regions from RNA transcripts. The library came from an HTBI-primed first-round RT-PCR and a second-round multiplex PCR. One entry per CDR3 protein, called by TCRdb with MiXCR from the multiplex PCR reads. The data hold about 390,000 distinct CDR3 sequences, with 15% observed a single time. Hyperthyroidism is called stable when no ophthalmopathy develops within 18 months of follow-up. The sample holds many counts of this clonotype. The CDR3 sequence is 13 residues long. V dropped 6 bases and J dropped 3 bases, with 11 bases sitting between them.

J is TRBJ1-1 and V is TRBV12-3 or TRBV12-4, with D tentatively TRBD1 (6 bases). The sequenced sample was peripheral blood. The clonotype comes from a young woman with stable Graves' hyperthyroidism. DNA of the CDR3: TGTGCCAGCAGCCTCAGGGGTTACACTGAAGCTTTCTTT. The encoded protein is CASSLRGYTEAFF.